This T cell receptor beta chain was identified during a study of blood T cell repertoires in COVID-19. For the study at large: Samples taken during acute and convalescent COVID-19 were collected in the United States, Italy and Spain.

This table comes from immunoSEQ multiplex PCR, and its TCRdb copy is limited to in-frame clones, with some not included. The sample lists 75,000 to 100,000 clones, around nine tenths occurring once. V dropped 4 bases and J dropped 4; count of bases not matched to a gene: 6. The germline V gene has CDR1 SGHDT and CDR2 YYEEEE. The CDR3 sequence is 16 residues long. Sequencing was carried out using peripheral blood. The gene calls are TRBV5-6 and TRBJ2-6, with 9 bases fitting TRBD1. This TCR was recovered from a human donor in a cohort sampled during active COVID-19. The CDR3 DNA reads TGTGCCAGCAGCAAGGGACAGGGTCCCGGGGCCAACGTCCTGACTTTC. Amino acid sequence: CASSKGQGPGANVLTF.